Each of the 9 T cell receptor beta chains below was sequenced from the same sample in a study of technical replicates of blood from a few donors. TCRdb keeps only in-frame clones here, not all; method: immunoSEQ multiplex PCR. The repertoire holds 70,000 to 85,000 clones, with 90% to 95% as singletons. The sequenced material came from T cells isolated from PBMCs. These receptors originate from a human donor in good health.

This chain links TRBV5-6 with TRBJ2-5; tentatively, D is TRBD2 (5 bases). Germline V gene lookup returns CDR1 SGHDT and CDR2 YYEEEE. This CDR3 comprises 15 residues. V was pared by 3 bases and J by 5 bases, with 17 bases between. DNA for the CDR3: TGTGCCAGCAGCTGGTCAGCGGTAAAAAGGGAGACCCAGTACTTC. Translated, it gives CASSWSAVKRETQYF.

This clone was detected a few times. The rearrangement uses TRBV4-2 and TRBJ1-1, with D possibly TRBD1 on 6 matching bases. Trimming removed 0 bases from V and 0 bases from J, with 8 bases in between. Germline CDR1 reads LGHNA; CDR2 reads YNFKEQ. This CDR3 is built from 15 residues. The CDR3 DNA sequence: TGTGCCAGCAGCCAAGACAGGGGCTTGAACACTGAAGCTTTCTTT. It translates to CASSQDRGLNTEAFF.

The CDR3 sequence: CASSYLVGANTEAFF. CDR3 DNA: TGTGCCAGCAGTTACCTAGTAGGGGCGAACACTGAAGCTTTCTTT. This chain uses TRBV6-6 with TRBJ1-1, with D possibly TRBD1 on 5 matching bases. The germline V gene has CDR1 MNHNY and CDR2 SVGAGI (reference sequence). There are 15 residues in the CDR3. The V gene lost 2 bases and the J gene lost 1 base, with 11 bases spanning the gap.

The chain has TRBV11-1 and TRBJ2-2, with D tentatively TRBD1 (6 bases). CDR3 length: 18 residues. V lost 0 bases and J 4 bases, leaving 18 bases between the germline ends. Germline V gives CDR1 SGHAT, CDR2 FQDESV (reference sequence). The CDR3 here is CASSLARGLTGSTGELFF. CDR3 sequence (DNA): TGTGCCAGCAGCTTAGCGAGGGGTTTAACAGGGTCCACCGGGGAGCTGTTTTTT.

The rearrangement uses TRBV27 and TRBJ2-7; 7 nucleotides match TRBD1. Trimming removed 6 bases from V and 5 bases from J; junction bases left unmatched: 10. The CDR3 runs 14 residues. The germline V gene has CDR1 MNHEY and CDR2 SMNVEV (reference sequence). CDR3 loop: CASSRPDRVHEQYF. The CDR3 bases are TGTGCCAGCAGCCGACCCGACAGGGTCCACGAGCAGTACTTC.

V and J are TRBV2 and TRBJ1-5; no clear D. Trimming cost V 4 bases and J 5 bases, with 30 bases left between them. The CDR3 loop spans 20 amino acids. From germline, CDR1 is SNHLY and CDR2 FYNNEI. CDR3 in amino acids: CASSGPPKYTDSHVHQPQHF. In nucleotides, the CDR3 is TGTGCCAGCAGTGGGCCCCCAAAGTATACCGACTCCCACGTCCATCAGCCCCAGCATTTT.

The CDR3 loop reads CASSNREFGIQYF. The CDR3 DNA reads as TGTGCCAGCAGCAACAGGGAGTTCGGCATTCAGTACTTC. This chain joins TRBV11-2 and TRBJ2-4; weak D call: TRBD1 (6 bases). CDR3 length: 13 residues. Germline CDR1 reads SGHAT; CDR2 reads FQNNGV. Trimming removed 5 bases at V and 9 bases at J, with 14 bases between. Drawing the rest from reference TRBV11-2 and TRBJ2-4, the complete variable domain is EAGVAQSPRYKIIEKRQSVAFWCNPISGHATLYWYQQILGQGPKLLIQFQNNGVVDDSQLPKDRFSAERLKGVDSTLKIQPAKLEDSAVYLCASSNREFGIQYFGAGTRLSVL.

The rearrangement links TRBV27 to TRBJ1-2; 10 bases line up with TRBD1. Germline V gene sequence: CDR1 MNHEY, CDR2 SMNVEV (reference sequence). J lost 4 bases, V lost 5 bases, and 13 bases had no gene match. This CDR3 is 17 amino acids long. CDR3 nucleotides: TGTGCCAGCAGTCCAGGACCTCCGGGACAGGGGCTCTATGGCTACACCTTC. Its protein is CASSPGPPGQGLYGYTF.

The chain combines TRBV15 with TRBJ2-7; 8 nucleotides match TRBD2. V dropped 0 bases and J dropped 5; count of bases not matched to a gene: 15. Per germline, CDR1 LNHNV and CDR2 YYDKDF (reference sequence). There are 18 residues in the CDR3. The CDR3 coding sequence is TGTGCCACCAGCAGAGATGGGGGGACGGGAGGGCCTAGGGACGAGCAGTACTTC. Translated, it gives CATSRDGGTGGPRDEQYF.